This T cell receptor beta chain was identified during a study of blood T cell repertoires in COVID-19. About the study: There were acute and convalescent COVID-19 samples, and they came from the United States, Italy and Spain. The cDNA or gDNA used as material had been derived from T cells, B-cell-depleted T cells, or PBMCs.

Trimming took 0 bases from V and 7 from J, leaving 19 bases between them. The CDR3 is made up of 16 amino acids. Germline V lookup: CDR1 SGHVS, CDR2 FNYEAQ. In the authors' methods: By means of reference gene primer amplification, nucleated cell counts were estimated. Here immunoSEQ multiplex PCR was the method, and the copy in TCRdb shows in-frame clones only, minus some. V, J and clone size were drawn from that table, and D and trimming were deduced from the DNA. The sample records approximately 81,000 clones, almost 85% being singletons. The sequencing input was peripheral blood. This chain links TRBV7-6 with TRBJ2-7; a weak D match, TRBD1 (5 bases). This receptor was obtained from a human donor in a cohort sampled during active COVID-19. The CDR3: CASSLAQGVSSEEQYF. The CDR3 nucleotides read TGTGCCAGCAGCTTAGCGCAAGGGGTATCTTCAGAGGAGCAGTACTTC.